This T cell receptor beta chain was identified during a study of blood T cells in healthy people across ages. Whole-study findings and limits: Comparison with aged donors showed that long-lived donors had more naive CD4+ cells and higher diversity.

Every sample yielded at least 6.5 million isolated PBMCs. This CDR3 has 12 residues. Germline V gene lookup returns CDR1 MDHEN and CDR2 SYDVKM. The authors ran a second PCR of about 7 to 12 cycles using a sample-barcoded 5' primer and a J-beta primer mix. MiXCR, applied by TCRdb to the 5' RACE reads, yields one record per CDR3 protein. The sample has 600,000 or so distinct CDR3 sequences, 20% to 25% seen once. About this clonotype: Its antigen is still unknown.

Sequenced: blood. The source of this sequence is a man between 65 and 80 years old in good health. V is TRBV28 and J is TRBJ2-5; D is possibly TRBD1 (6 bases). The DNA matches TRBJ2-1 better at its end, which makes the J call doubtful. CDR3 amino acids: CASRQGGNEQFF. CDR3 nucleotides: TGTGCCAGCAGACAGGGCGGGAATGAGCAGTTCTTC.